This TCR beta chain was retrieved from a study of T cell responses to AZD1222 COVID-19 vaccine. Study-wide background: Doses given second, at about 4 or about 12 weeks, were pooled. Study-wide findings and caveats: Spike-specific TCR breadth and depth both grew after two AZD1222 doses. Just a handful of AZD1222 recipients tested seropositive at baseline. Distributed over spike, vaccine-associated CD4 TCRs predominated at 160-218 and 743-854.

The CDR3 covers 14 residues. Germline V gene data show CDR1 as SGHRS and CDR2 as YFSETQ. V lost 3 bases and J lost 8; bases outside the gene matches: 8. Only in-frame clones appear in the TCRdb table, and some are missing; sequencing was by immunoSEQ multiplex PCR. The data contain 100,000 to 150,000 clones, around 86% of them seen just once; the ten biggest clones take up approximately 1.2%. A word on this clone: Antigen: not known.

The receptor comes from an adult in good health. The chain is built from TRBV5-1 and TRBJ1-2, with 9 bases fitting TRBD1. The specimen comprised peripheral blood, sampled on day 0 of AZD1222 vaccination. CDR3 sequence (DNA): TGCGCCAGCAGCTCAACCTGGACAGGGGAAGGCTACACCTTC. Its protein product is CASSSTWTGEGYTF. The whole variable domain, filled in from reference TRBV5-1 and TRBJ1-2, reads KAGVTQTPRYLIKTRGQQVTLSCSPISGHRSVSWYQQTPGQGLQFLFEYFSETQRNKGNFPGRFSGRQFSNSRSEMNVSTLELGDSALYLCASSSTWTGEGYTFGSGTRLTVV.